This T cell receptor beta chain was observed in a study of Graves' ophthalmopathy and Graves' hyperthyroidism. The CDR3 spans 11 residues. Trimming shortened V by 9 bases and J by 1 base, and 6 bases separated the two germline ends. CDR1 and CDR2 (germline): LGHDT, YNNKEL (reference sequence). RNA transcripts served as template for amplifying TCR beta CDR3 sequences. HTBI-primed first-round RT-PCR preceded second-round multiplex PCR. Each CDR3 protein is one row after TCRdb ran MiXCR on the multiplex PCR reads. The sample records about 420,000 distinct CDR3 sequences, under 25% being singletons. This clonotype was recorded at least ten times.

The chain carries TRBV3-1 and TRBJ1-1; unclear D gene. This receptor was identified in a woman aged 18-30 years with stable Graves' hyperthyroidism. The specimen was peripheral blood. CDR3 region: CASMGNTEAFF. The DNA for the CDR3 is TGTGCCAGTATGGGGAACACTGAAGCTTTCTTT.